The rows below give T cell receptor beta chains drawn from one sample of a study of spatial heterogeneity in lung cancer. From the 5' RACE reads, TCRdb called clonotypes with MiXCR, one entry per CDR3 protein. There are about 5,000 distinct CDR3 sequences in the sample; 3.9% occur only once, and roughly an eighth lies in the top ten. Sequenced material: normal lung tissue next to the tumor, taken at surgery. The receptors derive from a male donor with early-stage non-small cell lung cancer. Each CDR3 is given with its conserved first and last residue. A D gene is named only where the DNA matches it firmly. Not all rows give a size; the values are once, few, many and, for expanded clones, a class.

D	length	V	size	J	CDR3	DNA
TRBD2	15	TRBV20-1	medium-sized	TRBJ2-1	CSAYSGLAPRGEQFF	TGCAGTGCTTACTCGGGACTAGCCCCGAGGGGTGAGCAGTTCTTC
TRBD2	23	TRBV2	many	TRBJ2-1	CASSDPHGGSGRAPLSSYNEQFF	TGTGCCAGCAGTGATCCCCACGGTGGGAGCGGGAGGGCCCCCCTTAGCTCCTACAATGAGCAGTTCTTC
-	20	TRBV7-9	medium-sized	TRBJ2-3	CASSPRQATLGVDSTDTQYF	TGTGCCAGCAGCCCTAGACAGGCTACCCTCGGGGTCGATAGCACAGATACGCAGTATTTT
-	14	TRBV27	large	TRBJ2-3	CARSPSPATDTQYF	TGTGCCCGCAGTCCCTCTCCCGCCACAGATACGCAGTATTTT
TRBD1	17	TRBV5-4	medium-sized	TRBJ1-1	CASSSRDRGPSNTEAFF	TGTGCCAGCAGCTCCCGGGACAGGGGCCCCTCGAACACTGAAGCTTTCTTT
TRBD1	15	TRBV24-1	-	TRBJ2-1	CATSKGGTGTSEQFF	TGTGCCACCAGTAAAGGAGGGACAGGGACCAGTGAGCAGTTCTTC
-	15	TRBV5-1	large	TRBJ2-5	CASSPEDSRKETQYF	TGCGCCAGCAGCCCCGAGGACAGTCGAAAAGAGACCCAGTACTTC
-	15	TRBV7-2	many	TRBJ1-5	CASSRMGGANQPQHF	TGTGCCAGCAGTCGTATGGGGGGGGCTAATCAGCCCCAGCATTTT
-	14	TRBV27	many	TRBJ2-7	CASSLRLTSYEQYF	TGTGCCAGCAGTTTACGACTGACAAGCTACGAGCAGTACTTC
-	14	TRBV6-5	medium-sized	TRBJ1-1	CASNPDSVNTEAFF	TGTGCCAGCAACCCGGACAGCGTGAACACTGAAGCTTTCTTT
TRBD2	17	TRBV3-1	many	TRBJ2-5	CASSQHGGRAGGETQYF	TGTGCCAGCAGCCAACATGGGGGGAGGGCCGGAGGAGAGACCCAGTACTTC
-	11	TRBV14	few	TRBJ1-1	CASIGPGRAFF	TGTGCCAGCATTGGACCAGGGAGGGCTTTCTTT
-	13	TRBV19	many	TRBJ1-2	CASSIDIRGGYTF	TGTGCCAGTAGTATAGACATAAGAGGTGGCTACACCTTC
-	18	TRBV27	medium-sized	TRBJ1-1	CASSLRARTVTRNTEAFF	TGTGCCAGCAGTTTGCGGGCCCGTACAGTTACTCGGAACACTGAAGCTTTCTTT
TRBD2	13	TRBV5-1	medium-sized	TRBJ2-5	CASGTTGGETQYF	TGCGCCAGCGGGACTACTGGGGGGGAGACCCAGTACTTC
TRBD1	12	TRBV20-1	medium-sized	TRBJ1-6	CSARDRNSPLHF	TGCAGTGCTAGGGACAGGAATTCACCCCTCCACTTT
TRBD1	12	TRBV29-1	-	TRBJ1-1	CSVEGTGTEAFF	TGCAGCGTTGAAGGGACAGGGACTGAAGCTTTCTTT
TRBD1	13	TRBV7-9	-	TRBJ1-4	CASSQDRAEKLFF	TGTGCCAGCAGCCAGGACAGGGCTGAAAAACTGTTTTTT
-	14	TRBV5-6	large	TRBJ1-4	CASSSGQPNEKLFF	TGTGCCAGCAGCTCAGGACAGCCTAATGAAAAACTGTTTTTT
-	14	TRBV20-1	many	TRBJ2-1	CSATPEVDNNEQFF	TGCAGTGCTACCCCCGAGGTGGACAACAATGAGCAGTTCTTC
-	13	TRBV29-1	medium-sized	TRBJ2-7	CSVGKTDSYEQYF	TGCAGCGTTGGAAAGACAGACTCCTACGAGCAGTACTTC
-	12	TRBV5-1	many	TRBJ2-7	CASSPDSYEQYF	TGCGCCAGCAGCCCAGACAGCTACGAGCAGTACTTC
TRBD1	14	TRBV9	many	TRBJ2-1	CASSVEDRYNEQFF	TGTGCCAGCAGCGTAGAGGACAGGTACAATGAGCAGTTCTTC
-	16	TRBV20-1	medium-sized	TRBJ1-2	CSARPFREGDGYGYTF	TGCAGTGCTAGGCCCTTCCGAGAGGGAGACGGCTATGGCTACACCTTC
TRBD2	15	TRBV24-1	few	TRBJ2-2	CATSSLAGGSGELFF	TGTGCCACCAGTAGCCTAGCGGGAGGAAGCGGGGAGCTGTTTTTT
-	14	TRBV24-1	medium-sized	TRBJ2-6	CATSAAWGANVLTF	TGTGCCACCAGTGCGGCTTGGGGGGCCAACGTCCTGACTTTC
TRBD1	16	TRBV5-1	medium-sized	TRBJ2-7	CASSSGQGASTHEQYF	TGCGCCAGCAGCTCTGGACAGGGGGCATCTACCCACGAGCAGTACTTC
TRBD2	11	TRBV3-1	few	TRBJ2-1	CASSRSGIQFF	TGTGCCAGCAGCCGTAGCGGGATCCAGTTCTTC
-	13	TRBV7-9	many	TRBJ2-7	CASSSGPGNEQYF	TGTGCCAGCAGCTCCGGGCCGGGGAACGAGCAGTACTTC
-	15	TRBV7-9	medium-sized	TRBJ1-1	CASSPYSKMNTEAFF	TGTGCCAGCAGCCCCTACAGCAAAATGAACACTGAAGCTTTCTTT
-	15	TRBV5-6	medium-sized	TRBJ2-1	CASSSLTVPHNEQFF	TGTGCCAGCAGCTCCCTTACAGTCCCCCACAATGAGCAGTTCTTC
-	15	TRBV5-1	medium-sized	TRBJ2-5	CASSLVPGGRETQYF	TGCGCCAGCAGCTTGGTACCAGGGGGGCGAGAGACCCAGTACTTC
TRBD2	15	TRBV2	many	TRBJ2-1	CASISGTSRVDEQFF	TGTGCCAGCATCTCCGGGACTAGCAGAGTCGATGAGCAGTTCTTC
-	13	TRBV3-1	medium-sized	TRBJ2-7	CASSQGHLYEQYF	TGTGCCAGCAGCCAAGGACACCTCTACGAGCAGTACTTC
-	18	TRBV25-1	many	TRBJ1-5	CASSESGATWGGNQPQHF	TGTGCCAGCAGTGAATCGGGGGCTACATGGGGCGGCAATCAGCCCCAGCATTTT
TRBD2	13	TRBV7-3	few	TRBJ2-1	CASSAQPAGDQFF	TGTGCCAGCAGCGCACAGCCCGCGGGAGACCAGTTCTTC
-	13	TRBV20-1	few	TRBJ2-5	CSASQSNQETQYF	TGCAGTGCTAGTCAGTCGAACCAAGAGACCCAGTACTTC
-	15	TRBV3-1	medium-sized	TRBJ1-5	CASSLHTGSNQPQHF	TGTGCCAGCAGCCTTCATACAGGGAGCAATCAGCCCCAGCATTTT
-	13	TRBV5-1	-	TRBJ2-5	CASSLEGRETQYF	TGCGCCAGCAGCTTGGAGGGGAGGGAGACCCAGTACTTC
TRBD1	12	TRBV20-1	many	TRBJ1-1	CSGTGFGTEAFF	TGCAGTGGGACAGGGTTTGGCACTGAAGCTTTCTTT
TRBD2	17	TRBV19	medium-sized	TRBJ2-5	CASSIRGLAGGSETQYF	TGTGCCAGTAGTATCCGCGGACTAGCGGGAGGTTCTGAGACCCAGTACTTC
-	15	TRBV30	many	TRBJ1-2	CAWAKIPSVYYGYTF	TGTGCCTGGGCTAAGATCCCTTCAGTCTACTATGGCTACACCTTC
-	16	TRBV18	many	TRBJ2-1	CASSPGGKRSYNEQFF	TGTGCCAGCTCACCTGGGGGGAAAAGGTCCTACAATGAGCAGTTCTTC
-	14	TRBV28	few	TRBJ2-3	CASSRGGYTDTQYF	TGTGCCAGCAGTCGAGGGGGTTACACAGATACGCAGTATTTT
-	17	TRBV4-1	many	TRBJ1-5	CASSQGALVRSNQPQHF	TGCGCCAGCAGCCAAGGAGCGCTGGTGAGGAGCAATCAGCCCCAGCATTTT
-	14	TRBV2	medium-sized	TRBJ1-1	CASSESGGGTEAFF	TGTGCCAGCAGTGAAAGCGGAGGGGGCACTGAAGCTTTCTTT
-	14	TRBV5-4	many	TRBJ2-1	CASSSRGRNNEQFF	TGTGCCAGCAGCTCCCGGGGTCGGAACAATGAGCAGTTCTTC
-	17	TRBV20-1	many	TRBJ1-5	CSAREFGTEYSNQPQHF	TGCAGTGCTAGAGAATTTGGGACGGAATATAGCAATCAGCCCCAGCATTTT
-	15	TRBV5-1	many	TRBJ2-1	CASSLTDSSYNEQFF	TGCGCCAGCAGCTTGACAGATTCCTCCTACAATGAGCAGTTCTTC
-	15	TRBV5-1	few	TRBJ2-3	CASSLARESSDTQYF	TGCGCCAGCAGCTTGGCCCGCGAGTCGTCAGATACGCAGTATTTT
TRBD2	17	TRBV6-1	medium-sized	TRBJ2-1	CASISRTGTSGPNEQFF	TGTGCCAGCATCTCCAGGACAGGGACTAGCGGACCCAATGAGCAGTTCTTC